This TCR beta chain originates from a study of blood T cell repertoires in COVID-19. Study-level background: The United States, Italy and Spain supplied acute and convalescent COVID-19 samples. Sample material is recorded as cDNA or gDNA derived from T cells, B-cell-depleted T cells, or PBMCs.

Original processing notes: Reference gene primer amplification gave nucleated cell count estimates. Sequencing was performed with immunoSEQ multiplex PCR; in TCRdb, only in-frame clones are kept and a portion is missing. The V and J calls and clone size come from that table; D and trimming were worked out from the DNA. The table lists about 240,000 clones, over 80% of them singletons, with roughly 2% in the top ten. V lost 8 bases, J lost 4 bases, and 14 bases lay in between. This CDR3 has 13 residues. The germline V gene encodes CDR1 SNHLY and CDR2 FYNNEI. This sequence was found in a man aged 30 to 45 who had recovered from COVID-19. Specimen: peripheral blood. The V and J genes are TRBV2 and TRBJ1-1; D not resolved. CDR3 coding DNA: TGTGCCAGCGGGAGTGGCTTTTTCACTGAAGCTTTCTTT. This codes for CASGSGFFTEAFF.